A selection of T cell receptor beta chains follows, all from one sample in a study of Graves' ophthalmopathy and Graves' hyperthyroidism. Each CDR3 protein gets one entry after TCRdb re-called the multiplex PCR reads with MiXCR. The sample includes some 520,000 distinct CDR3 sequences, roughly an eighth seen only once; the top ten take over 8%. Sample: blood. Receptors originate from a woman in her 30s with Graves' ophthalmopathy. CDR3s include the opening cysteine and the closing phenylalanine or tryptophan. A D gene is named only where the DNA matches it firmly. Some rows have no size entry. The others give once, few or many, or a class for an expanded clone.

d_call j_call v_call clone_size cdr3_aa cdr3_nt
NA TRBJ1-2 TRBV7-9 many CASSAGSLFYGYTF TGTGCCAGCAGCGCGGGGTCGCTCTTCTATGGCTACACCTTC
NA TRBJ1-5 TRBV6-1 many CASSRNRAPLNQPQHF TGTGCCAGCAGCCGAAACAGGGCTCCTCTCAATCAGCCCCAGCATTTT
NA TRBJ2-2 TRBV6-1 NA CASSQGIFGELFF TGTGCCAGCAGTCAAGGGATTTTCGGGGAGCTGTTTTTT
TRBD1 TRBJ1-1 TRBV30 few CASEDRGSAEAFF TGTGCCTCCGAAGACAGGGGTTCGGCTGAAGCTTTCTTT
NA TRBJ1-1 TRBV7-2 many CASSYVLQGAFF TGTGCCAGCAGCTACGTCCTCCAGGGGGCTTTCTTT
NA TRBJ1-1 TRBV20-1 many CSARDAKQTFMNTEAFF TGCAGTGCTAGAGATGCGAAACAAACCTTCATGAACACTGAAGCTTTCTTT
NA TRBJ2-5 TRBV6-5 many CASSYGTAGYQETQYF TGTGCCAGCAGTTATGGGACAGCGGGGTACCAAGAGACCCAGTACTTC
NA TRBJ2-2 TRBV6-1 many CASSVQGYGTGELFF TGTGCCAGCAGTGTACAGGGATATGGCACCGGGGAGCTGTTTTTT
NA TRBJ1-2 TRBV20-1 many CSATQGHYGYTF TGCAGTGCCACTCAAGGACACTATGGCTACACCTTC
NA TRBJ1-1 TRBV5-1 many CASSLFRGPGDTEAFF TGCGCCAGCAGCTTGTTCCGAGGCCCTGGGGACACTGAAGCTTTCTTT
TRBD1 TRBJ1-1 TRBV7-8 many CASSLYGTGNTEAFF TGTGCCAGCAGCTTATATGGGACAGGGAACACTGAAGCTTTCTTT
NA TRBJ1-5 TRBV28 many CASTFYRQKVNQPQHF TGTGCCAGCACTTTTTACAGACAGAAAGTAAATCAGCCCCAGCATTTT
NA TRBJ2-7 TRBV10-2 many CASSESLDEQYF TGCGCCAGCAGTGAGTCTTTAGACGAGCAGTACTTC
NA TRBJ2-7 TRBV13 few CASRGLDSDLSYEQYF TGTGCCAGCAGGGGGTTGGACAGCGACCTCTCCTACGAGCAGTACTTC
NA TRBJ1-2 TRBV20-1 many CSARGTYVIPTF TGCAGTGCTAGGGGGACCTACGTCATCCCCACCTTC